This is a list of T cell receptor beta chains from one sample in a study of blood T cells in healthy people across ages. One entry per CDR3 protein, called by TCRdb with MiXCR from the 5' RACE reads. The repertoire holds some 1.5 million distinct CDR3 sequences, with approximately 28% as singletons. Input material: blood. These receptors came from a young woman in good health. The CDR3 runs from the conserved cysteine through the conserved F or W. The D gene is left open where the match is weak. Rows give clone size only sometimes, using once, few, many, or a class for an expanded clone.

v_gene: TRBV6-2/TRBV6-3; j_gene: TRBJ2-2; d_gene: .; abundance: .; CDR3aa: CASSSNSQNTGELFF; CDR3nt: TGTGCCAGCAGTTCGAACAGCCAGAACACCGGGGAGCTGTTTTTT
v_gene: TRBV5-4; j_gene: TRBJ1-2; d_gene: TRBD1; abundance: .; CDR3aa: CASSRQGGQGYTF; CDR3nt: TGTGCCAGCAGCCGACAGGGAGGACAGGGCTACACCTTC
v_gene: TRBV5-1; j_gene: TRBJ2-5; d_gene: .; abundance: many; CDR3aa: CASSLGWDYQETQYF; CDR3nt: TGCGCCAGCAGCTTGGGTTGGGACTACCAAGAGACCCAGTACTTC
v_gene: TRBV20-1; j_gene: TRBJ2-2; d_gene: .; abundance: .; CDR3aa: CSALAKGFSANTGELFF; CDR3nt: TGCAGTGCCCTAGCTAAGGGGTTCTCCGCGAACACCGGGGAGCTGTTTTTT
v_gene: TRBV27; j_gene: TRBJ1-1; d_gene: .; abundance: few; CDR3aa: CASSLTAATEAFF; CDR3nt: TGTGCCAGCAGCCTCACAGCGGCCACTGAAGCTTTCTTT
v_gene: TRBV12-3/TRBV12-4; j_gene: TRBJ1-1; d_gene: TRBD1; abundance: few; CDR3aa: CASSYRGEGTEAFF; CDR3nt: TGTGCCAGCAGCTACAGGGGAGAGGGCACTGAAGCTTTCTTT
v_gene: TRBV2; j_gene: TRBJ2-1; d_gene: .; abundance: few; CDR3aa: CASSVGMDNEQFF; CDR3nt: TGTGCCAGCAGTGTGGGCATGGACAATGAGCAGTTCTTC
v_gene: TRBV5-8; j_gene: TRBJ2-1; d_gene: TRBD2; abundance: few; CDR3aa: CASTPSGRAGGEQFF; CDR3nt: TGTGCCAGCACCCCTAGCGGGAGGGCCGGTGGTGAGCAGTTCTTC
v_gene: TRBV3-1; j_gene: TRBJ1-4; d_gene: .; abundance: few; CDR3aa: CASSRPAAGTTNEKLFF; CDR3nt: TGTGCCAGCAGCCGCCCGGCGGCCGGAACAACTAATGAAAAACTGTTTTTT
v_gene: TRBV9; j_gene: TRBJ2-3; d_gene: .; abundance: few; CDR3aa: CASSGRLLRGKRTDTQYF; CDR3nt: TGTGCCAGCAGCGGTCGCCTCCTCCGGGGGAAGAGGACAGATACGCAGTATTTT
v_gene: TRBV2; j_gene: TRBJ2-5; d_gene: .; abundance: .; CDR3aa: CASSEEPYQETQYF; CDR3nt: TGTGCCAGCAGTGAAGAACCCTACCAAGAGACCCAGTACTTC
v_gene: TRBV20-1; j_gene: TRBJ2-3; d_gene: TRBD1; abundance: .; CDR3aa: CSAEDRGGGTDTQYF; CDR3nt: TGCAGTGCCGAGGACAGGGGAGGAGGCACAGATACGCAGTATTTT
v_gene: TRBV28; j_gene: TRBJ1-6; d_gene: TRBD1; abundance: few; CDR3aa: CASRQGAGGSPLHF; CDR3nt: TGTGCCAGCAGGCAGGGGGCAGGGGGATCACCCCTCCACTTT
v_gene: TRBV2; j_gene: TRBJ1-4; d_gene: .; abundance: few; CDR3aa: CASRVGSTNEKLFF; CDR3nt: TGTGCCAGCCGCGTCGGAAGTACTAATGAAAAACTGTTTTTT
v_gene: TRBV9; j_gene: TRBJ2-3; d_gene: TRBD1; abundance: few; CDR3aa: CASSVEGAVTDTQYF; CDR3nt: TGTGCCAGCAGCGTAGAGGGGGCGGTCACAGATACGCAGTATTTT
v_gene: TRBV30; j_gene: TRBJ2-7; d_gene: .; abundance: .; CDR3aa: CAWTTGTEYEQYF; CDR3nt: TGCGCCTGGACTACCGGGACAGAGTACGAGCAGTACTTC
v_gene: TRBV6-5; j_gene: TRBJ1-6; d_gene: TRBD1; abundance: many; CDR3aa: CASSYSQGNSPLHF; CDR3nt: TGTGCCAGCAGTTACTCACAGGGGAATTCACCCCTCCACTTT
v_gene: TRBV12-3/TRBV12-4; j_gene: TRBJ2-7; d_gene: TRBD1; abundance: many; CDR3aa: CASSSLGQGIAHEQYF; CDR3nt: TGTGCCAGCAGTTCCTTAGGACAGGGGATCGCGCACGAGCAGTACTTC
v_gene: TRBV6-1; j_gene: TRBJ2-1; d_gene: TRBD2; abundance: few; CDR3aa: CAGGTSEYNEQFF; CDR3nt: TGTGCCGGAGGGACTAGCGAATACAATGAGCAGTTCTTC
v_gene: TRBV20-1; j_gene: TRBJ1-5; d_gene: TRBD1; abundance: .; CDR3aa: CSAQGGGYSNQPQHF; CDR3nt: TGCAGTGCTCAGGGGGGGGGATATAGCAATCAGCCCCAGCATTTT
v_gene: TRBV12-3/TRBV12-4; j_gene: TRBJ2-2; d_gene: .; abundance: few; CDR3aa: CASSFRRNGELFF; CDR3nt: TGTGCCAGCAGTTTCCGTCGGAACGGGGAGCTGTTTTTT
v_gene: TRBV4-1; j_gene: TRBJ2-7; d_gene: TRBD2; abundance: few; CDR3aa: CASSQDGLGLAWYEQYF; CDR3nt: TGCGCCAGCAGCCAAGATGGGCTGGGACTAGCATGGTACGAGCAGTACTTC
v_gene: TRBV5-1; j_gene: TRBJ1-2; d_gene: .; abundance: .; CDR3aa: CVSSRDTTNYGYTF; CDR3nt: TGCGTCAGCTCGCGGGACACGACTAACTATGGCTACACCTTC
v_gene: TRBV5-5; j_gene: TRBJ2-7; d_gene: .; abundance: .; CDR3aa: CASSFEAAAYEQYF; CDR3nt: TGTGCCAGCAGCTTTGAGGCGGCGGCCTACGAGCAGTACTTC
v_gene: TRBV7-2; j_gene: TRBJ2-1; d_gene: TRBD2; abundance: .; CDR3aa: CASSRGLAGGRYNEQFF; CDR3nt: TGTGCCAGCAGCCGGGGACTAGCGGGGGGGCGCTACAATGAGCAGTTCTTC
v_gene: TRBV6-6; j_gene: TRBJ2-4; d_gene: .; abundance: many; CDR3aa: CASSRYRVGDVTKNIQYF; CDR3nt: TGTGCCAGCAGCCGATACAGGGTAGGGGATGTAACCAAAAACATTCAGTACTTC
v_gene: TRBV20-1; j_gene: TRBJ2-5; d_gene: .; abundance: few; CDR3aa: CSARPGETQYF; CDR3nt: TGCAGTGCTAGACCAGGGGAGACCCAGTACTTC
v_gene: TRBV28; j_gene: TRBJ1-5; d_gene: .; abundance: .; CDR3aa: CASSDLHQPQHF; CDR3nt: TGTGCCAGCTCCGACCTCCATCAGCCCCAGCATTTT
v_gene: TRBV12-3/TRBV12-4; j_gene: TRBJ1-2; d_gene: TRBD1; abundance: once; CDR3aa: CASSLGTGPSYTF; CDR3nt: TGTGCCAGCAGTTTGGGGACAGGGCCGAGCTACACCTTC
v_gene: TRBV25-1; j_gene: TRBJ1-5; d_gene: .; abundance: .; CDR3aa: CASSEYHDGQDLHF; CDR3nt: TGTGCCAGCAGTGAATATCATGACGGTCAGGACCTGCATTTT
v_gene: TRBV4-1; j_gene: TRBJ1-5; d_gene: TRBD1; abundance: .; CDR3aa: CASTEINTGEEVQPQHF; CDR3nt: TGCGCCAGCACCGAGATCAACACAGGGGAGGAGGTTCAGCCCCAGCATTTT
v_gene: TRBV28; j_gene: TRBJ2-7; d_gene: TRBD2; abundance: .; CDR3aa: CASSRTSSRPYEQYF; CDR3nt: TGTGCCAGCAGTAGGACTAGTTCCCGACCGTACGAGCAGTACTTC
v_gene: TRBV24-1; j_gene: TRBJ2-5; d_gene: TRBD2; abundance: .; CDR3aa: CATSDPGTSGSQETQYF; CDR3nt: TGTGCCACCAGTGACCCCGGGACTAGCGGGAGCCAAGAGACCCAGTACTTC
v_gene: TRBV7-2; j_gene: TRBJ2-3; d_gene: .; abundance: .; CDR3aa: CASSFQDRRTDTQYF; CDR3nt: TGTGCCAGCAGCTTCCAGGATCGACGCACAGATACGCAGTATTTT
v_gene: TRBV4-3; j_gene: TRBJ2-1; d_gene: .; abundance: .; CDR3aa: CASSGGNLGDYNEQFF; CDR3nt: TGCGCCAGCAGTGGTGGAAACCTGGGAGATTACAATGAGCAGTTCTTC
v_gene: TRBV20-1; j_gene: TRBJ2-5; d_gene: .; abundance: few; CDR3aa: CSARDLSDSGRETQYF; CDR3nt: TGCAGTGCTAGAGATCTATCGGACAGTGGACGGGAGACCCAGTACTTC
v_gene: TRBV10-2; j_gene: TRBJ2-3; d_gene: TRBD2; abundance: few; CDR3aa: CASSEPETSGASDTQYF; CDR3nt: TGCGCCAGCAGTGAGCCGGAGACTAGCGGGGCATCAGATACGCAGTATTTT
v_gene: TRBV5-1; j_gene: TRBJ1-5; d_gene: .; abundance: .; CDR3aa: CASSLYVDQPQHF; CDR3nt: TGCGCCAGCAGCTTGTACGTAGATCAGCCCCAGCATTTT
v_gene: TRBV5-1; j_gene: TRBJ2-7; d_gene: TRBD1; abundance: many; CDR3aa: CASSLESTGRWNEQYF; CDR3nt: TGCGCCAGCAGCTTGGAGTCGACAGGGCGGTGGAACGAGCAGTACTTC
v_gene: TRBV12-3/TRBV12-4; j_gene: TRBJ2-5; d_gene: TRBD1; abundance: .; CDR3aa: CASSSKDRTQETQYF; CDR3nt: TGTGCCAGCAGTTCAAAGGACAGGACGCAAGAGACCCAGTACTTC
v_gene: TRBV20-1; j_gene: TRBJ2-5; d_gene: TRBD2; abundance: many; CDR3aa: CSARKGLAAETQYF; CDR3nt: TGCAGTGCTAGAAAGGGACTAGCAGCTGAGACCCAGTACTTC
v_gene: TRBV28; j_gene: TRBJ1-5; d_gene: TRBD1; abundance: .; CDR3aa: CASSLSPFSRDRGHQPQHF; CDR3nt: TGTGCCAGCAGTTTATCCCCTTTTAGCCGGGACAGGGGGCATCAGCCCCAGCATTTT